The source of this T cell receptor beta chain is a study of kidney transplant recipient with SARS-CoV-2 infection. Note on this clonotype: This sequence may be a read error, since a much larger clone differs from it by one base.

One entry per CDR3 protein, called by TCRdb with MiXCR from the reads. There are approximately 250,000 distinct CDR3 sequences in the sample; 25% to 30% occur only once, and about 7% lies in the top ten. The sequence came from a male patient between 25 and 39 years old who had COVID-19 and was a kidney transplant recipient. Some of the T cells may derive from the graft donor. The source material was a blood sample, sampled at baseline and between days 110 and 120 from a kidney transplant recipient.

CDR3 sequence reads: CSTRDLPGDEQYF. The CDR3 DNA is TGCAGTACTAGAGATCTTCCGGGAGACGAGCAGTACTTC. This chain joins TRBV20-1 and TRBJ2-7, with a possible D match to TRBD2 (6 bases). Germline CDR1 is DFQATT and CDR2 is SNEGSKA (reference sequence). This CDR3 comprises 13 residues.